This record concerns one T cell receptor beta chain sequence. Its antigen is unknown. This record belongs to a study of CXCR3-negative and CXCR3-positive naive CD8 T cells. Researchers prepared the TRB cDNA libraries using 5' RACE with UMI labels. TCRdb reprocessed the 5' RACE reads, keeping one entry per CDR3 protein, no DNA. The sample data list around 48,000 distinct CDR3 sequences. The study sorted every CD8+ T cell subset in triplicate at 300,000 or so cells each. Study-level results: Comparably high diversity was seen in both naive subsets, and much lower diversity in memory CD8+ cells. In naive cells, CXCR3-negative and CXCR3-positive subsets had similar TRBV-TRBJ usage; memory cells differed. The naive subsets expressed comparable surface CD5, and the authors inferred TCR strength from TRB CDR3 properties.

The sequence derives from a human donor in good health. Some clones in this sample may be carry-over from other donors' samples. The specimen was memory CD8+ T cells from blood.

CDR3 sequence: CSGRDGTYNEQFF. The chain has TRBV29-1 and TRBJ2-1; TCRdb indicates TRBD1, and absent DNA this call remains unverified. The CDR3 extends over 13 amino acids. Germline V gives CDR1 SQVTM, CDR2 ANQGSEA.